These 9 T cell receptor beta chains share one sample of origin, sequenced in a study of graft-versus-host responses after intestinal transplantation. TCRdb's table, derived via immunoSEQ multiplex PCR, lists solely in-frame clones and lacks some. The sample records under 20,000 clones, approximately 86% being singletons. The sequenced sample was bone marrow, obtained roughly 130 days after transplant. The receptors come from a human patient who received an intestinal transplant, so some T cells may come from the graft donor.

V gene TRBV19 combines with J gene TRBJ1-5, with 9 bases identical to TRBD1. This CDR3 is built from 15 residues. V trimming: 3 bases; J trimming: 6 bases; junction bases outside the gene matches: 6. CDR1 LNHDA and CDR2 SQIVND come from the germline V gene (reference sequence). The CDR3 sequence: CASSIGQGIGQPQHF. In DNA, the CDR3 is TGTGCCAGTAGTATCGGACAGGGGATAGGTCAGCCCCAGCATTTT.

The CDR3 loop reads CASSDSNQPQHF. CDR3 coding DNA: TGTGCCAGCAGTGACAGCAATCAGCCCCAGCATTTT. The chain joins TRBV6-1 to TRBJ1-5; D is unclear. This CDR3 has 12 amino acids. The germline gives CDR1 MNHNS, CDR2 SASEGT. The germline V and J ends were trimmed by 3 bases and 1 base, with 1 base remaining between them.

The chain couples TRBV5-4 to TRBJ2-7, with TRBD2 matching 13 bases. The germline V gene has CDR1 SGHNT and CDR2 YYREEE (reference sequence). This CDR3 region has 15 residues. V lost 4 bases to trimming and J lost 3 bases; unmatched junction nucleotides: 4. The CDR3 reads CASSAGLAGNYEQYF. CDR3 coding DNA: TGTGCCAGCAGCGCGGGACTAGCGGGAAACTACGAGCAGTACTTC.

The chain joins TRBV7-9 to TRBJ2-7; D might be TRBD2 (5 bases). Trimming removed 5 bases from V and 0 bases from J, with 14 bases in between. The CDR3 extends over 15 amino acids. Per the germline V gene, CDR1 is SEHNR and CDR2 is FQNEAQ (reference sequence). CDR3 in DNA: TGTGCCAGCAGCATAGAATACCGGGACTCCTACGAGCAGTACTTC. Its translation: CASSIEYRDSYEQYF.

Written as DNA, the CDR3 is TGCAGCGTTCGACCCGGGGCGGCCGAGCAGTACTTC. This translates into CSVRPGAAEQYF. The rearrangement links TRBV29-1 to TRBJ2-7; D may be TRBD1 or TRBD2 (5 bases each). The CDR3 contains 12 residues. From germline, CDR1 is SQVTM and CDR2 ANQGSEA. The germline V and J ends were trimmed by 5 bases and 6 bases, with 14 bases remaining between them.

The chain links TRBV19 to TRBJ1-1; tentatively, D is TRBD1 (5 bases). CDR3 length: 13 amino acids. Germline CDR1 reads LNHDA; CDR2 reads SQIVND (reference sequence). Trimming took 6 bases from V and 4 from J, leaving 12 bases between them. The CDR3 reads CASSRGGGTEAFF. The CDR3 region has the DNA TGTGCCAGTAGCCGGGGTGGGGGCACTGAAGCTTTCTTT.

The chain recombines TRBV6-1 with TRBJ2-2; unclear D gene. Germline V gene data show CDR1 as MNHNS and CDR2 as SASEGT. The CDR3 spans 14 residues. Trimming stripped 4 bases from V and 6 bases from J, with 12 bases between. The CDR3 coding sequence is TGTGCCAGCAGTGTAGAGTTTGGGGCCGGGGAGCTGTTTTTT. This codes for CASSVEFGAGELFF.

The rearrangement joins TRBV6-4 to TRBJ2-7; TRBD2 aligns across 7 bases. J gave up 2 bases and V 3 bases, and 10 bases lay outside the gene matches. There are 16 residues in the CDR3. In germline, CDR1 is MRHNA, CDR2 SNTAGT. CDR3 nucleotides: TGTGCCAGCAGTGAATGGGAGGGGCTAGCGACCTACGAGCAGTACTTC. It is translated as CASSEWEGLATYEQYF.

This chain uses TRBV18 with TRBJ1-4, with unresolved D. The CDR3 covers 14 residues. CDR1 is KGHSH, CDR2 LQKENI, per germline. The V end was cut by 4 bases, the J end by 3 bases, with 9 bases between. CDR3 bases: TGTGCCAGCTCACTTACTTGGGCTAATGAAAAACTGTTTTTT. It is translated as CASSLTWANEKLFF.